Included here is one T cell receptor (beta chain) sequence, with context. The entry originates in a study of memory CD4+ T cells and cytomegalovirus serostatus. As for the study in general: Donors were healthy Belgian adults, 10 or so CMV seropositive and 24 seronegative.

The V end was cut by 6 bases, the J end by 2 bases, with 14 bases between. Germline assignment: CDR1 SNHLY and CDR2 FYNNEI. This CDR3 is 16 amino acids long. Per the original data handling: Out-of-frame sequences were removed, leaving 2,000,000 or so distinct TCRbeta sequences. Only in-frame clones appear in the TCRdb table, and some are missing; sequencing was by immunoSEQ multiplex PCR. D and trimming were read from the DNA, whereas the V and J calls and clone size are those reported in that table. Counted here are under 80,000 clones, roughly three quarters occurring once; the ten biggest clones make up 2.5% to 3%. Single viable CD3+CD4+CD8-CD45RO+ cells were sorted as the memory CD4+ T cells.

The sequence was collected from an adult in good health and CMV-seropositive. Sequencing was done on a sample of memory CD4+ T cells from blood. The chain carries TRBV2 and TRBJ2-6, with a tentative D call TRBD1 (5 bases). The CDR3 DNA sequence: TGTGCCAGCAGCGCAAACCAGGGTGCTGGGGCCAACGTCCTGACTTTC. Translation gives CASSANQGAGANVLTF.